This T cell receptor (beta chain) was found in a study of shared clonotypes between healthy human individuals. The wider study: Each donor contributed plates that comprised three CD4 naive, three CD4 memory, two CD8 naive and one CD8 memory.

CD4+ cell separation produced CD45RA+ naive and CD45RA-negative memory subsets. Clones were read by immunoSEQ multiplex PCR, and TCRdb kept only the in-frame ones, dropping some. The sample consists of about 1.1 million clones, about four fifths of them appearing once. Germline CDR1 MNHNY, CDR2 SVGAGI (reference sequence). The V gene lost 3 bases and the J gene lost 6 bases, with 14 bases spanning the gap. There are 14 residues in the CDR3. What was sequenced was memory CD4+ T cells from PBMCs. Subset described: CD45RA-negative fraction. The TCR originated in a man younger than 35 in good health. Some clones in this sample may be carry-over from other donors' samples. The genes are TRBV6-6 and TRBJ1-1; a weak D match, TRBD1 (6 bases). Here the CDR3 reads CASSYNQGSAEAFF. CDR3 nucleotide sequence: TGTGCCAGCAGTTATAATCAGGGGAGCGCTGAAGCTTTCTTT.